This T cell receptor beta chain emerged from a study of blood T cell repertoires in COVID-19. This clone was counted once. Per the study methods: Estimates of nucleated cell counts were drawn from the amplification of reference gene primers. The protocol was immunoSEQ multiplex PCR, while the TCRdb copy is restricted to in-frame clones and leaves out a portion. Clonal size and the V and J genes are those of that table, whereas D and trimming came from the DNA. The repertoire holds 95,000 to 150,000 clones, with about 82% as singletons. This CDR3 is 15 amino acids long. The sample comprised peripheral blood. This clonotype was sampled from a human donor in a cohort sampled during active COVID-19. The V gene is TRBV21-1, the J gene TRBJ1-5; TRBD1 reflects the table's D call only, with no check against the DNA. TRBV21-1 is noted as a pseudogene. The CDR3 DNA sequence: TGTGCCAGCAGCAAAGAAGACAGCAGCAATCAGCCCCAGCATTTT. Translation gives CASSKEDSSNQPQHF.